These 28 T cell receptor beta chains share one sample of origin, sequenced in a study of T cell responses to AZD1222 COVID-19 vaccine. Some clones are missing from TCRdb's copy, which holds only in-frame ones; the method was immunoSEQ multiplex PCR. The sample contains around 99,000 clones, roughly nine tenths of which appear only once. The specimen comprised peripheral blood, sampled on day 0 of AZD1222 vaccination. These receptors were obtained from an adult in good health.

V usage is TRBV10-1 and J usage is TRBJ1-2; no clear D. V was shortened by 8 bases and J by 4 bases, with 14 bases between the two germline ends. CDR1 and CDR2 from the germline V gene are WNHNN and SYGVQD (reference sequence). This CDR3 is 13 amino acids long. This CDR3 reads CASSPPQFYGYTF. Written as DNA, the CDR3 is TGCGCCAGCTCGCCCCCTCAGTTCTATGGCTACACCTTC.

This clone turned up a few times. This chain links TRBV7-2 with TRBJ1-1, with D unresolved. The CDR3 spans 14 residues. The V end was cut by 4 bases, the J end by 5 bases, with 14 bases between. CDR1 is SGHTA and CDR2 is FQGNSA in the germline V gene. CDR3 nucleotide sequence: TGTGCCAGCAGCTCCCGCTGGGTGGGAACTGAAGCTTTCTTT. This sequence encodes CASSSRWVGTEAFF.

The chain employs TRBV7-9 and TRBJ2-1; 12 bases map to TRBD2. This CDR3 has 15 amino acids. CDR1 and CDR2 from the germline V gene are SEHNR and FQNEAQ (reference sequence). Trimming removed 4 bases from V and 4 bases from J; junction bases left unmatched: 2. CDR3 protein: CASSYGTSGYNEQFF. Here the CDR3 DNA reads TGTGCCAGCAGCTACGGGACTAGCGGGTACAATGAGCAGTTCTTC.

V usage is TRBV11-3 and J usage is TRBJ2-5; 8 positions agree with TRBD1. This CDR3 contains 14 residues. V shed 3 bases, J shed 2 bases, and the junction held 2 bases outside the gene matches. Germline CDR1 and CDR2: SGHNT and YENEEA. The CDR3 DNA reads as TGTGCCAGCAGCTTCAGACAGGGGCAAGAGACCCAGTACTTC. Translation gives CASSFRQGQETQYF.

The gene calls are TRBV7-6 and TRBJ2-6; the D call may be TRBD1 or TRBD2 (5 bases each). Germline-derived CDR1 and CDR2 are SGHVS and FNYEAQ. The V gene lost 1 base and the J gene lost 3 bases, with 7 bases spanning the gap. This CDR3 region has 15 residues. The CDR3 loop reads CASSLVGVGANVLTF. The CDR3 region has the DNA TGTGCCAGCAGCTTAGTGGGGGTTGGGGCCAACGTCCTGACTTTC.

V gene TRBV7-2 combines with J gene TRBJ1-5, with a tentative D call TRBD1 (6 bases). Germline assignment: CDR1 SGHTA and CDR2 FQGNSA. This CDR3 is 15 amino acids long. The V and J ends lost 4 bases and 6 bases respectively, with 16 bases between them. DNA for the CDR3: TGTGCCAGCAGCTGGGGGGGCCAGGGAGGTCAGCCCCAGCATTTT. It specifies CASSWGGQGGQPQHF.

Here the CDR3 reads CASKEVGALHF. CDR3 bases: TGTGCCAGCAAGGAGGTCGGGGCCCTCCACTTT. The chain recombines TRBV28 with TRBJ1-6; D ambiguous. Trimming took 7 bases from V and 14 from J, leaving 12 bases between them. Germline CDR1 MDHEN, CDR2 SYDVKM. This CDR3 has 11 residues.

The rearrangement joins TRBV5-4 to TRBJ2-5; D is possibly TRBD1 or TRBD2 (5 bases each). The CDR3 has 13 amino acids. Trimming left V 4 bases short and J 3 bases short, with 10 bases between. Per the germline V gene, CDR1 is SGHNT and CDR2 is YYREEE (reference sequence). CDR3 sequence (DNA): TGTGCCAGCAGCGTGGGACGAGAAGAGACCCAGTACTTC. This encodes CASSVGREETQYF.

This clone was recorded once. V is TRBV18 and J is TRBJ2-5, with TRBD2 matching 9 bases. The J segment lost 7 bases and the V segment lost 3 bases, leaving 12 bases of the junction unmatched. The CDR3 consists of 16 residues. Germline-derived CDR1 and CDR2 are KGHSH and LQKENI. CDR3 residues: CASSPLGGAGGGTQYF. DNA of the CDR3: TGTGCCAGCTCACCCTTAGGAGGAGCGGGAGGAGGGACCCAGTACTTC.

The chain has TRBV29-1 and TRBJ1-4, with 7 bases lining up with TRBD1. Germline CDR1 and CDR2: SQVTM and ANQGSEA. The CDR3 runs to 13 residues. V trimming: 7 bases; J trimming: 5 bases; junction bases outside the gene matches: 7. The CDR3 DNA reads TGCAGCGCCACCGGGACAGCAAATGAAAAACTGTTTTTT. This gives the protein CSATGTANEKLFF.

The rearrangement joins TRBV18 to TRBJ1-2; 7 nucleotides line up with TRBD1. The CDR3 has 15 residues. V shed 1 base and J 5 bases; nucleotides not matched to a gene: 7. Germline V gives CDR1 KGHSH, CDR2 LQKENI. CDR3 sequence reads: CASSPRVTGDYGYTF. For the CDR3, the DNA is TGTGCCAGCTCACCACGAGTTACAGGGGATTATGGCTACACCTTC.

The V gene is TRBV24-1, the J gene TRBJ2-1; 9 bases align to TRBD2. V lost 1 base, J lost 5 bases, and 5 bases stayed unmatched. Germline V gene data show CDR1 as KGHDR and CDR2 as SFDVKD. CDR3 size: 16 residues. Written as DNA, the CDR3 is TGTGCCACCAGTGATTTCTGGCCTAGCGGGGACAATGAGCAGTTCTTC. It is translated as CATSDFWPSGDNEQFF.

The chain is built from TRBV19 and TRBJ1-5; D is uncertain. The germline V gene encodes CDR1 LNHDA and CDR2 SQIVND (reference sequence). This CDR3 has 14 residues. With 7 bases removed from V and 3 bases from J, the gap between germline ends came to 13 bases. In DNA form, the CDR3 reads TGTGCCAGTAAGGTTCCGGGGATCAATCAGCCCCAGCATTTT. It encodes CASKVPGINQPQHF.

The rearrangement uses TRBV7-2 and TRBJ1-2, with D maybe TRBD1 (5 bases). CDR3 length equals 14 residues. V gave up 4 bases and J gave up 4 bases, with 13 bases separating them. Germline CDR1 reads SGHTA; CDR2 reads FQGNSA. CDR3 DNA: TGTGCCAGCAGCTATCTGAGACAGAGCTATGGCTACACCTTC. This encodes CASSYLRQSYGYTF. The full variable domain, rest sourced from reference TRBV7-2 and TRBJ1-2, is GAGVSQSPSNKVTEKGKDVELRCDPISGHTALYWYRQSLGQGLEFLIYFQGNSAPDKSGLPSDRFSAERTGGSVSTLTIQRTQQEDSAVYLCASSYLRQSYGYTFGSGTRLTVV.

This chain uses TRBV5-4 with TRBJ2-5, with 12 bases matching TRBD2. CDR3 length: 17 residues. The J segment lost 5 bases and the V segment lost 0 bases, leaving 8 bases of the junction unmatched. Germline V lookup: CDR1 SGHNT, CDR2 YYREEE (reference sequence). The CDR3 DNA follows: TGTGCCAGCAGCTTGGGGACTAGCGGGATGGGGCGGGAGACCCAGTACTTC. Protein sequence: CASSLGTSGMGRETQYF.

This clone was counted once. The chain is built from TRBV11-3 and TRBJ2-1, with TRBD1 identical over 7 bases. J was trimmed by 15 bases and V by 5 bases; bases with no gene match: 7. Germline V gene data show CDR1 as SGHNT and CDR2 as YENEEA. This CDR3 is 11 amino acids long. CDR3 sequence: CASSPDRALFF. CDR3 nucleotides: TGTGCCAGCAGCCCTGACAGGGCCCTGTTCTTC.

The chain uses TRBV29-1 and TRBJ1-3; 7 bases map to TRBD1. Per germline, CDR1 SQVTM and CDR2 ANQGSEA. The CDR3 is 13 residues long. V shed 8 bases and J 2 bases; nucleotides not matched to a gene: 6. The CDR3 DNA sequence: TGCAGCACCCGACAGGGAACTGGAAACACCATATATTTT. This sequence encodes CSTRQGTGNTIYF.

This sequence joins TRBV7-2 and TRBJ1-3; D not resolved. The CDR3 consists of 14 residues. Germline V gene lookup returns CDR1 SGHTA and CDR2 FQGNSA. V lost 2 bases to trimming and J lost 9 bases, with 14 bases between them. Here the CDR3 reads CASSLYADFVTIYF. The CDR3 DNA sequence: TGTGCCAGCAGCTTATACGCGGATTTTGTCACCATATATTTT.

The chain is built from TRBV28 and TRBJ2-1; 8 nucleotides align to TRBD2. CDR3 size: 14 residues. The germline V gene has CDR1 MDHEN and CDR2 SYDVKM. With 2 bases clipped from V and 7 bases from J, the junction kept 4 bases outside the gene matches. The CDR3 loop is CASSLAGGQNEQFF. The CDR3 coding sequence is TGTGCCAGCAGTTTAGCGGGAGGTCAGAATGAGCAGTTCTTC. Full variable domain (outside the CDR3, taken from reference TRBV28 and TRBJ2-1): DVKVTQSSRYLVKRTGEKVFLECVQDMDHENMFWYRQDPGLGLRLIYFSYDVKMKEKGDIPEGYSVSREKKERFSLILESASTNQTSMYLCASSLAGGQNEQFFGPGTRLTVL.

CDR3 amino acids: CASSSEIASGRAGFEFF. For the CDR3, the DNA is TGTGCCAGCAGCTCAGAAATCGCTAGCGGGAGGGCCGGGTTTGAGTTCTTC. The gene calls are TRBV7-9 and TRBJ2-1, with TRBD2 identical over 12 bases. The V gene's germline CDR1 is SEHNR and CDR2 FQNEAQ (reference sequence). The trim removed 4 bases at V and 14 bases at J, leaving 18 bases unmatched. The CDR3 has 17 amino acids.

The J gene is TRBJ1-2, the V gene TRBV4-2, with 10 positions matching TRBD1. The CDR3 totals 17 residues. Germline V gene data show CDR1 as LGHNA and CDR2 as YNFKEQ. Unmatched junction bases numbered 12, after V lost 4 bases and J lost 4 bases. Here the CDR3 reads CASSPAGGTGDTYGYTF. As DNA, the CDR3 is TGTGCCAGCAGCCCCGCAGGCGGGACAGGGGATACCTATGGCTACACCTTC.

The genes are TRBV19 and TRBJ1-1; 7 nucleotides align to TRBD1. J was trimmed by 0 bases and V by 1 base; bases with no gene match: 11. The V gene's germline CDR1 is LNHDA and CDR2 SQIVND (reference sequence). The CDR3 consists of 18 residues. CDR3 sequence: CASSIGVGWGQMNTEAFF. The CDR3 DNA reads as TGTGCCAGTAGTATAGGCGTAGGATGGGGACAGATGAACACTGAAGCTTTCTTT.

The genes are TRBV27 and TRBJ1-2, with TRBD1 matching over 7 bases. Trimming took 3 bases from V and 7 from J; bases not matched to a gene: 8. Germline CDR1 is MNHEY and CDR2 is SMNVEV (reference sequence). The CDR3 runs 14 residues. The CDR3 loop is CASSLWEGAAGYTF. In nucleotides, the CDR3 is TGTGCCAGCAGTTTGTGGGAGGGGGCGGCTGGCTACACCTTC.

The chain recombines TRBV28 with TRBJ1-5, with no clear D. The V and J ends lost 10 bases and 12 bases respectively, with 16 bases between them. The germline V gene encodes CDR1 MDHEN and CDR2 SYDVKM. The CDR3 runs 11 residues. DNA of the CDR3: TGTGCCACCACGTCGCCGACTGACCAGCATTTT. This translates into CATTSPTDQHF.

This clone has only a few counts. This chain joins TRBV6-5 and TRBJ2-5; D is unresolved. V lost 7 bases to trimming and J lost 5 bases, with 17 bases between them. From germline, CDR1 is MNHEY and CDR2 SVGAGI. The CDR3 totals 14 residues. The CDR3 region has the DNA TGTGCCAGCACCCAACTAAAAGGGTTGGAGACCCAGTACTTC. Protein product: CASTQLKGLETQYF.

The CDR3 coding sequence is TGTGCCATCAGTGAGTCGATCGGGGGCAATCAGCCCCAGCATTTT. The encoded protein is CAISESIGGNQPQHF. The V call is TRBV10-3, the J call TRBJ1-5; D remains unclear. Per the germline V gene, CDR1 is ENHRY and CDR2 is SYGVKD. This CDR3 is 15 amino acids long. Between the trimmed V and J ends, which lost 0 bases and 2 bases, there was a span of 8 bases.

V is TRBV7-9 and J is TRBJ2-5; TRBD2 matches at 12 bases. Germline V gene data show CDR1 as SEHNR and CDR2 as FQNEAQ (reference sequence). This CDR3 is built from 18 residues. J gave up 0 bases and V 1 base, and 6 bases lay outside the gene matches. The CDR3 DNA reads as TGTGCCAGCAGCTTAGGGCTAGCGGGAGGGATGTACCAAGAGACCCAGTACTTC. Its translation is CASSLGLAGGMYQETQYF.

The rearrangement joins TRBV28 to TRBJ1-1; TRBD1 matches 8 bases. This CDR3 comprises 12 residues. Germline V gene lookup returns CDR1 MDHEN and CDR2 SYDVKM. Trimming removed 6 bases from V and 6 bases from J; junction bases left unmatched: 3. CDR3 in DNA: TGTGCCAGCAGGACAGGGGCGCCTGAAGCTTTCTTT. It is translated as CASRTGAPEAFF.